Presented here are 17 T cell receptor beta chains from one specimen sequenced in a study of regulatory T cells in long-lasting Graves disease. Construction of TCR beta libraries relied on iRepertoire HTBI primers and on Arm-PCR targeting CDR3 regions. TCRdb analysed the multiplex PCR reads with MiXCR anew, one entry per CDR3 protein. Found here are 400,000 to 500,000 distinct CDR3 sequences, approximately 16% of them singletons; the top ten hold about 8%. Time point in this sample: newly diagnosed GD, antithyroid drugs for less than 3 months. Extracted RNA from PBMCs served as the source of the TCR library. The same sample was also used in a study of T cells in Graves' hyperthyroidism and ophthalmopathy.

This specimen was peripheral blood mononuclear cells (PBMCs), taken at new diagnosis, from a patient treated with antithyroid drugs. All receptors come from a woman in her forties with Graves disease.

This clonotype was detected many times. The gene calls are TRBV7-9 and TRBJ1-1; D might be TRBD1 (5 bases). With 0 bases removed from V and 11 bases from J, the gap between germline ends came to 13 bases. This CDR3 spans 13 amino acids. In germline, CDR1 is SEHNR, CDR2 FQNEAQ (reference sequence). This CDR3 reads CASSLAPGLGAFF. The CDR3 region has the DNA TGTGCCAGCAGCTTAGCCCCGGGACTCGGGGCTTTCTTT.

The rearrangement uses TRBV13 and TRBJ1-4; TRBD1 matches at 10 bases. Trimming cost V 5 bases and J 8 bases; bases outside gene matches: 8. There are 15 residues in the CDR3. CDR1 is PRHDT and CDR2 is FYEKMQ in the germline V gene (reference sequence). As DNA, the CDR3 is TGTGCCAGCAGCACCTCGACAGGGGGCGGCGAAAAACTGTTTTTT. This translates into CASSTSTGGGEKLFF.

Only a few counts were recorded for this clonotype. This chain joins TRBV20-1 and TRBJ1-6; D not resolved. CDR3 length: 14 amino acids. CDR1 and CDR2 from the germline V gene are DFQATT and SNEGSKA (reference sequence). The V end lost 1 base, the J end lost 13 bases, and 17 bases lay between the germline ends. DNA for the CDR3: TGCAGTGCTAGAGTTATGGGCCAGACCTGGCCCCTCCACTTT. Protein sequence: CSARVMGQTWPLHF.

This clonotype has a handful of counts. V usage is TRBV20-1 and J usage is TRBJ1-1, with D hard to call. The CDR3 covers 14 residues. With 0 bases removed from V and 0 bases from J, the gap between germline ends came to 8 bases. Germline loops: CDR1 DFQATT, CDR2 SNEGSKA (reference sequence). The CDR3 region is CSARDDQMNTEAFF. DNA for the CDR3: TGCAGTGCTAGAGATGACCAAATGAACACTGAAGCTTTCTTT.

This clonotype came up a few times. J is TRBJ2-6 and V is TRBV10-3, with D possibly being TRBD1 (7 bases). Trimming took 0 bases from V and 9 from J, leaving 12 bases between them. CDR3 length: 15 amino acids. Germline V gives CDR1 ENHRY, CDR2 SYGVKD. For the CDR3, the DNA is TGTGCCATCAGTGAGTCCCAGGGGGAGGACAACGTCCTGACTTTC. Translated, it gives CAISESQGEDNVLTF.

With respect to this clonotype: Given a far larger clone just one base away, this is likely a sequencing read error. The chain links TRBV11-3 to TRBJ2-5; 12 bases line up with TRBD2. The length of the CDR3 is 15 residues. J gave up 9 bases and V 5 bases, and 10 bases lay outside the gene matches. The germline V gene encodes CDR1 SGHNT and CDR2 YENEEA. The CDR3, as DNA: TGTGCCAGCAGCGTCCCTAGCGGGAGGGACTCAGCCCAGTACTTC. It is translated as CASSVPSGRDSAQYF.

V usage is TRBV9 and J usage is TRBJ2-1; D unresolved. CDR1 and CDR2 from the germline V gene are SGDLS and YYNGEE. Trimming took off 0 bases at V and 5 bases at J, with 3 bases between the two ends. This CDR3 contains 12 residues. Here the CDR3 reads CASSVDDNEQFF. The CDR3 nucleotides are TGTGCCAGCAGCGTAGACGACAATGAGCAGTTCTTC.

This clonotype was seen at least ten times. The chain combines TRBV30 with TRBJ2-7; TRBD2 matches 7 bases. The CDR3 contains 13 residues. Trimming took 5 bases from V and 2 from J; bases not matched to a gene: 6. Per the germline V gene, CDR1 is GTSNPN and CDR2 is SVGIG (reference sequence). For the CDR3, the DNA is TGTGCCTGGGGGACTACCCTTACCTACGAGCAGTACTTC. Its protein is CAWGTTLTYEQYF.

This clonotype was counted at least ten times. The rearrangement joins TRBV10-3 to TRBJ1-1, with 7 bases identical to TRBD1. The CDR3 consists of 12 residues. Germline V gene data show CDR1 as ENHRY and CDR2 as SYGVKD. Trimming took 11 bases from V and 3 from J; bases not matched to a gene: 6. Here the CDR3 reads CASRQGDTEAFF. The CDR3 DNA follows: TGTGCCTCCCGACAGGGAGACACTGAAGCTTTCTTT.

This clonotype was observed a few times. The genes are TRBV5-6 and TRBJ1-5; 9 bases line up with TRBD1. The germline V gene encodes CDR1 SGHDT and CDR2 YYEEEE. The CDR3 extends over 15 amino acids. Unmatched junction bases numbered 8, after V lost 4 bases and J lost 6 bases. CDR3 in amino acids: CASSTLTGGLQPQHF. For the CDR3, the DNA is TGTGCCAGCAGCACCCTAACAGGGGGCCTTCAGCCCCAGCATTTT.

This chain uses TRBV9 with TRBJ2-1; the D gene is possibly TRBD2 (6 bases). Trimming took off 4 bases at V and 10 bases at J, with 15 bases between the two ends. CDR3 size: 13 residues. Germline V lookup: CDR1 SGDLS, CDR2 YYNGEE. The CDR3 loop reads CASSLEPGVEQFF. The CDR3 bases are TGTGCCAGCAGCCTCGAGCCGGGGGTAGAGCAGTTCTTC.

This clonotype has ten or more counts. The chain uses TRBV11-3 and TRBJ2-3; TRBD1 might be the D (6 bases). V dropped 2 bases and J dropped 1 base, with 16 bases sitting between them. The CDR3 contains 17 residues. Per the germline V gene, CDR1 is SGHNT and CDR2 is YENEEA. This CDR3 is CASSLSSGTYGTDTQYF. CDR3 sequence (DNA): TGTGCCAGCAGCTTATCCTCCGGGACATACGGCACAGATACGCAGTATTTT. Drawing the rest from reference TRBV11-3 and TRBJ2-3, the complete variable domain is EAGVVQSPRYKIIEKKQPVAFWCNPISGHNTLYWYLQNLGQGPELLIRYENEEAVDDSQLPKDRFSAERLKGVDSTLKIQPAELGDSAVYLCASSLSSGTYGTDTQYFGPGTRLTVL.

This clonotype came up many times. The J gene is TRBJ2-7, the V gene TRBV29-1, with TRBD2 matching 12 bases. V lost 4 bases and J lost 6; bases outside the gene matches: 4. Germline loops: CDR1 SQVTM, CDR2 ANQGSEA. The CDR3 has 13 residues. CDR3 DNA: TGCAGCGTTGGACTAGCGGGAGCTAGCGAGCAGTACTTC. Its translation: CSVGLAGASEQYF.

This clonotype was observed a handful of times. This chain links TRBV28 with TRBJ2-2, with D possibly TRBD2 on 6 matching bases. The V gene lost 3 bases and the J gene lost 8 bases, with 10 bases spanning the gap. This CDR3 has 13 amino acids. Germline loops: CDR1 MDHEN, CDR2 SYDVKM. CDR3: CASSLTGRGELFF. DNA for the CDR3: TGTGCCAGCAGTTTGACGGGGAGGGGGGAGCTGTTTTTT.

Ten or more counts support this clonotype. This chain connects TRBV12-3 or TRBV12-4 to TRBJ2-1; D not certain. The V end was cut by 9 bases, the J end by 0 bases, with 9 bases between. The CDR3 sequence is 13 residues long. As DNA, the CDR3 is TGTGCCAGTACCATGGCCTCCTACAATGAGCAGTTCTTC. This gives the protein CASTMASYNEQFF.

This clonotype was picked up a small number of times. CDR3 sequence: CASSNLAGGPGETQYF. The CDR3 DNA reads as TGTGCCAGTAGTAACTTAGCGGGAGGGCCGGGAGAGACCCAGTACTTC. This chain joins TRBV19 and TRBJ2-5, with 11 bases that match TRBD2. The trim removed 4 bases at V and 4 bases at J, leaving 8 bases unmatched. CDR1 and CDR2 (germline): LNHDA, SQIVND (reference sequence). This CDR3 is 16 amino acids long.

This chain joins TRBV4-1 and TRBJ2-5; possible D gene TRBD2, 5 bases. V shed 4 bases and J shed 2 bases, with 14 bases lying between them. Per germline, CDR1 MGHRA and CDR2 YSYEKL. This CDR3 has 15 residues. The CDR3 region is CASSRAGVQQETQYF. As DNA, the CDR3 is TGCGCCAGCAGCCGAGCCGGGGTTCAACAAGAGACCCAGTACTTC.